The present T cell receptor (beta chain) was sequenced within a study of shared clonotypes between healthy human individuals. General study results and limits: Sequencing depth was expected to affect clonotype sharing among donors.

V was clipped by 2 bases and J by 8 bases; unmatched bases: 10. This CDR3 is built from 15 residues. CDR1 and CDR2 from the germline V gene are MNHNY and SVGAGI (reference sequence). About this clone: The antigen is not known.

Sequencing used immunoSEQ multiplex PCR; TCRdb keeps in-frame clones, though not all of them. The sample has about 520,000 clones, 95% to 96% seen once. The sequence was collected from a woman in her 30s in good health. The chain combines TRBV6-6 with TRBJ1-2; TRBD1 aligns across 8 bases. Material for sequencing was naive CD4+ T cells sorted from blood. Regarding subset: CD45RA+ positively selected. The CDR3 sequence is CASSYGSGGAEGYTF. The CDR3 region has the DNA TGTGCCAGCAGTTACGGTTCAGGGGGCGCGGAGGGCTACACCTTC.